In this sample, the clone carrying this T cell receptor beta chain turned up once. J gave up 1 base and V 0 bases, and 11 bases lay outside the gene matches. Per germline, CDR1 LGHNA and CDR2 YSLEER. The CDR3 loop spans 19 amino acids. Repertoires were generated with immunoSEQ multiplex PCR, while TCRdb's copy carries only in-frame clones and drops some. The sample lists approximately 70,000 clones, around 93% occurring once. The data belong to a study of technical replicates of blood from a handful of donors. The receptor's source is a human donor in good health. Sequenced sample: T cells isolated from PBMCs. The chain recombines TRBV4-3 with TRBJ2-3, with 9 bases fitting TRBD2. The CDR3 region has the DNA TGCGCCAGCAGCCAAGATATAGCGGGAGTGTCGTTGGGCACAGATACGCAGTATTTT. It specifies CASSQDIAGVSLGTDTQYF.